This T cell receptor beta chain was documented in a study of vaccination and CD4 T cells after COVID-19. The wider study: Samples were taken after vaccination, a median of around 67 days after dose two, with a range of 14 to 241. The authors gave control cultures a CEFX pool, an HIV-1 Nef pool, or no peptide.

With the Oncomine TCR Beta short-read assay, DNA from cultured CD4+ T cells was sequenced. TCRdb reprocessed the PCR reads via MiXCR and lists one record per CDR3 protein. The table lists more than 15,000 distinct CDR3 sequences, 23% of them singletons. Noted treatment: approximately 9-day PBMC culture with coronavirus spike peptide pools or control peptides (ViraFEST assay). Alongside around 10 IU/ml IL-2 and 10 ug/ml peptide pools, PBMCs were cultured at some 2 million per well. CDR3 size: 14 residues. The germline V gene encodes CDR1 DFQATT and CDR2 SNEGSKA (reference sequence). Deletions cut 7 bases from V and 4 bases from J, with 19 bases between. As concerns this clonotype: The target antigen is unknown.

The sample consisted of cultured CD4+ T cells from blood. The TCR comes from a human donor with COVID-19. The chain combines TRBV20-1 with TRBJ2-5; possible D gene TRBD2, 7 bases. CDR3 nucleotides: TGCAGTGGCAAAGGGGGAGCGGGAAGAGAGACCCAGTACTTC. Translating gives CSGKGGAGRETQYF.